A selection of T cell receptor beta chains follows, all from one sample in a study of vaccination and CD4 T cells after COVID-19. From the PCR reads, TCRdb called clonotypes with MiXCR, one entry per CDR3 protein. The sample includes some 19,000 distinct CDR3 sequences, under 80% of them seen just once. No antigen has been assigned to these receptors. Sequencing used CD4+ T cells from blood, cultured in vitro, obtained before SARS-CoV-2 vaccination. These receptors came from a human donor who received a COVID-19 vaccine. CDR3s include the opening cysteine and the closing phenylalanine or tryptophan. A D gene is named only where the DNA matches it firmly. Clone size is not always given. Where it is, it says once, few, many or a class for expanded clones.

d_call: .
v_call: TRBV6-1
j_call: TRBJ2-5
clone_size: .
cdr3_aa: CASRKQGRETQYF
cdr3_nt: TGTGCCAGCAGGAAACAGGGACGGGAGACCCAGTACTTC

d_call: .
v_call: TRBV29-1
j_call: TRBJ2-7
clone_size: few
cdr3_aa: CSVAAGSAFNYEQYF
cdr3_nt: TGCAGCGTTGCGGCCGGCAGCGCCTTTAACTACGAGCAGTACTTC

d_call: .
v_call: TRBV15
j_call: TRBJ2-5
clone_size: few
cdr3_aa: CATSRESGRKTQYF
cdr3_nt: TGTGCCACCAGCAGAGAGAGTGGCCGGAAGACCCAGTACTTC

d_call: TRBD1
v_call: TRBV2
j_call: TRBJ2-5
clone_size: few
cdr3_aa: CASSGTGKETQYF
cdr3_nt: TGTGCCAGCAGTGGGACAGGGAAGGAGACCCAGTACTTC

d_call: .
v_call: TRBV7-2
j_call: TRBJ2-3
clone_size: .
cdr3_aa: CASSFIRGADTQYF
cdr3_nt: TGTGCCAGCAGCTTTATCCGCGGGGCAGATACGCAGTATTTT

d_call: .
v_call: TRBV12-3/TRBV12-4
j_call: TRBJ2-7
clone_size: .
cdr3_aa: CASSFGYEQYF
cdr3_nt: TGTGCCAGCAGTTTTGGCTACGAGCAGTACTTC

d_call: TRBD1
v_call: TRBV19
j_call: TRBJ1-4
clone_size: .
cdr3_aa: CASSIDRDHEKLFF
cdr3_nt: TGTGCCAGTAGTATCGACAGGGACCATGAAAAGCTGTTTTTT

d_call: .
v_call: TRBV12-3/TRBV12-4
j_call: TRBJ1-2
clone_size: .
cdr3_aa: CASSLAAGFPWGYTF
cdr3_nt: TGTGCCAGCAGTTTAGCGGCAGGGTTCCCCTGGGGCTACACCTTC

d_call: TRBD1
v_call: TRBV6-1
j_call: TRBJ1-5
clone_size: few
cdr3_aa: CASGKISGQGYNQPQHF
cdr3_nt: TGTGCCAGCGGAAAAATCAGTGGACAGGGCTATAATCAGCCCCAGCATTTT

d_call: TRBD2
v_call: TRBV5-1
j_call: TRBJ2-1
clone_size: .
cdr3_aa: CASSLGLAVLHNEQFF
cdr3_nt: TGCGCCAGCAGCCTGGGACTAGCGGTCTTACACAATGAGCAGTTCTTC

d_call: TRBD1
v_call: TRBV6-1
j_call: TRBJ1-5
clone_size: few
cdr3_aa: CASSRGWGSNQPQHF
cdr3_nt: TGTGCCAGCTCCAGGGGGTGGGGTAGCAATCAGCCCCAGCATTTT

d_call: .
v_call: TRBV7-9
j_call: TRBJ1-1
clone_size: .
cdr3_aa: CASSLARVNTEAFF
cdr3_nt: TGTGCCAGCAGCTTAGCCAGGGTTAACACTGAAGCTTTCTTT

d_call: TRBD1
v_call: TRBV20-1
j_call: TRBJ1-2
clone_size: few
cdr3_aa: CSALTGGLNYGYTF
cdr3_nt: TGCAGTGCTTTAACAGGGGGACTTAACTATGGCTACACCTTC

d_call: .
v_call: TRBV20-1
j_call: TRBJ1-3
clone_size: .
cdr3_aa: CSARGGNTIYF
cdr3_nt: TGCAGTGCTAGAGGGGGAAACACCATATATTTT

d_call: TRBD1
v_call: TRBV20-1
j_call: TRBJ1-6
clone_size: few
cdr3_aa: CSASRTGSSYNSPLHF
cdr3_nt: TGCAGTGCTTCCCGGACAGGGAGCTCCTATAATTCACCCCTCCACTTT

d_call: TRBD1
v_call: TRBV29-1
j_call: TRBJ2-3
clone_size: .
cdr3_aa: CSGGRVGRGLTDTQYF
cdr3_nt: TGCAGCGGGGGAAGGGTCGGCAGGGGGCTGACAGATACGCAGTATTTT

d_call: .
v_call: TRBV7-6
j_call: TRBJ2-3
clone_size: .
cdr3_aa: CASSWRDGPSTDTQYF
cdr3_nt: TGTGCCAGCAGCTGGAGGGACGGACCTAGCACAGATACGCAGTATTTT

d_call: TRBD1
v_call: TRBV7-8
j_call: TRBJ1-5
clone_size: few
cdr3_aa: CASSSRQGLNQPQHF
cdr3_nt: TGTGCCAGCAGCTCAAGACAGGGTCTTAATCAGCCCCAGCATTTT

d_call: TRBD1
v_call: TRBV24-1
j_call: TRBJ2-5
clone_size: .
cdr3_aa: CATSDLLGTGDGETQYF
cdr3_nt: TGTGCCACCAGTGATTTGTTAGGGACAGGGGATGGGGAGACCCAGTACTTC

d_call: TRBD1
v_call: TRBV30
j_call: TRBJ2-3
clone_size: .
cdr3_aa: CAWSVIFGDRADTQYF
cdr3_nt: TGTGCCTGGAGTGTGATATTCGGGGACAGGGCAGATACGCAGTATTTT

d_call: TRBD1
v_call: TRBV30
j_call: TRBJ1-5
clone_size: few
cdr3_aa: CAWSAFQSRGSNQPQHF
cdr3_nt: TGTGCCTGGAGTGCCTTTCAGAGCAGGGGGAGCAATCAGCCCCAGCATTTT

d_call: .
v_call: TRBV20-1
j_call: TRBJ2-7
clone_size: .
cdr3_aa: CSASASRAAGSPIDEQYF
cdr3_nt: TGCAGTGCTAGTGCGAGCAGAGCGGCCGGGTCCCCCATAGACGAGCAGTACTTC

d_call: .
v_call: TRBV27
j_call: TRBJ2-3
clone_size: .
cdr3_aa: CASSPGASGADTQYF
cdr3_nt: TGTGCCAGCAGCCCCGGGGCCTCGGGGGCAGATACGCAGTATTTT

d_call: .
v_call: TRBV6-1
j_call: TRBJ1-1
clone_size: few
cdr3_aa: CASLRSNTEAFF
cdr3_nt: TGTGCCAGCTTGAGATCGAACACTGAAGCTTTCTTT

d_call: .
v_call: TRBV7-9
j_call: TRBJ1-4
clone_size: few
cdr3_aa: CASSLLATNEKLFF
cdr3_nt: TGTGCCAGCAGCTTGTTGGCAACTAATGAAAAACTGTTTTTT

d_call: .
v_call: TRBV20-1
j_call: TRBJ1-1
clone_size: .
cdr3_aa: CSARDSGLNTEAFF
cdr3_nt: TGCAGTGCTAGAGACTCAGGGCTGAACACTGAAGCTTTCTTT

d_call: .
v_call: TRBV10-2
j_call: TRBJ1-1
clone_size: few
cdr3_aa: CASSAQTGRAFF
cdr3_nt: TGCGCCAGCAGTGCACAAACAGGGAGGGCTTTCTTT

d_call: .
v_call: TRBV12-5
j_call: TRBJ1-2
clone_size: .
cdr3_aa: CASVEDSSNGYTF
cdr3_nt: TGTGCTAGTGTTGAAGACTCTTCAAACGGCTACACCTTC

d_call: TRBD2
v_call: TRBV7-9
j_call: TRBJ2-3
clone_size: .
cdr3_aa: CASSLAGADTQYF
cdr3_nt: TGTGCCAGCAGCCTAGCGGGGGCAGATACGCAGTATTTT

d_call: TRBD2
v_call: TRBV6-1
j_call: TRBJ2-3
clone_size: .
cdr3_aa: CATRALAGTLGTQYF
cdr3_nt: TGTGCCACCAGAGCCCTAGCGGGGACCCTTGGCACGCAGTATTTT

d_call: TRBD1
v_call: TRBV30
j_call: TRBJ1-1
clone_size: few
cdr3_aa: CAWSATRWGTDYTEAFF
cdr3_nt: TGTGCCTGGAGTGCTACCCGTTGGGGGACAGACTACACTGAAGCTTTCTTT

d_call: .
v_call: TRBV7-9
j_call: TRBJ1-1
clone_size: few
cdr3_aa: CASSLGAIEAFF
cdr3_nt: TGTGCCAGCAGCTTAGGAGCGATTGAAGCTTTCTTT

d_call: TRBD2
v_call: TRBV6-5
j_call: TRBJ2-2
clone_size: few
cdr3_aa: CASSYPTSGGVNTGELFF
cdr3_nt: TGTGCCAGCAGTTACCCTACTAGCGGGGGGGTGAACACCGGGGAGCTGTTTTTT

d_call: .
v_call: TRBV6-4
j_call: TRBJ2-7
clone_size: .
cdr3_aa: CASSDPRHLAYEQYF
cdr3_nt: TGTGCCAGCAGTGACCCAAGACACCTAGCCTACGAGCAGTACTTC

d_call: .
v_call: TRBV12-3/TRBV12-4
j_call: TRBJ2-5
clone_size: .
cdr3_aa: CASSLASAGTQYF
cdr3_nt: TGTGCCAGCAGTCTAGCGTCGGCGGGGACCCAGTACTTC

d_call: .
v_call: TRBV6-1
j_call: TRBJ1-2
clone_size: few
cdr3_aa: CASSEATWTAGRRGYTF
cdr3_nt: TGTGCCAGCAGTGAAGCGACTTGGACTGCGGGTAGGCGGGGCTACACCTTC

d_call: TRBD1
v_call: TRBV6-5
j_call: TRBJ1-2
clone_size: .
cdr3_aa: CASSSRTGDYGYTF
cdr3_nt: TGTGCCAGCAGTTCCCGGACAGGGGACTATGGCTACACCTTC

d_call: .
v_call: TRBV30
j_call: TRBJ1-5
clone_size: .
cdr3_aa: CAWSGEGVQPQHF
cdr3_nt: TGTGCCTGGAGTGGGGAAGGAGTTCAGCCCCAGCATTTT

d_call: .
v_call: TRBV24-1
j_call: TRBJ2-7
clone_size: .
cdr3_aa: CATSDLANYIAYEQYF
cdr3_nt: TGTGCCACCAGTGATTTGGCGAACTACATAGCCTACGAGCAGTACTTC

d_call: TRBD1
v_call: TRBV19
j_call: TRBJ1-1
clone_size: .
cdr3_aa: CASSARQGRTNTEAFF
cdr3_nt: TGTGCCAGTAGTGCCCGACAGGGGCGCACTAACACTGAAGCTTTCTTT

d_call: .
v_call: TRBV6-1
j_call: TRBJ1-5
clone_size: once
cdr3_aa: CASSGGTSGWNQPQHF
cdr3_nt: TGTGCCAGCAGTGGAGGGACGTCAGGGTGGAATCAGCCCCAGCATTTT

d_call: TRBD1
v_call: TRBV20-1
j_call: TRBJ2-3
clone_size: .
cdr3_aa: CSAREGTGKATDTQYF
cdr3_nt: TGCAGTGCTAGAGAAGGGACAGGGAAAGCCACAGATACGCAGTATTTT

d_call: .
v_call: TRBV18
j_call: TRBJ2-5
clone_size: .
cdr3_aa: CASSPGDQETQYF
cdr3_nt: TGTGCCAGCTCACCGGGGGATCAAGAGACCCAGTACTTC

d_call: TRBD2
v_call: TRBV30
j_call: TRBJ2-3
clone_size: once
cdr3_aa: CAWSVRLSTRRGVDTQYF
cdr3_nt: TGTGCCTGGAGTGTCCGGTTATCCACCCGGCGGGGGGTGGATACGCAGTATTTT

d_call: TRBD1
v_call: TRBV7-2
j_call: TRBJ2-7
clone_size: .
cdr3_aa: CASSPAGTGVHEQYF
cdr3_nt: TGTGCCAGCAGCCCGGCCGGGACAGGGGTCCACGAGCAGTACTTC

d_call: .
v_call: TRBV20-1
j_call: TRBJ1-6
clone_size: .
cdr3_aa: CSARDREGVGNSPLHF
cdr3_nt: TGCAGTGCTAGAGATCGAGAGGGCGTGGGTAATTCACCCCTCCACTTT

d_call: TRBD2
v_call: TRBV25-1
j_call: TRBJ2-7
clone_size: once
cdr3_aa: CASSRGVLYSYEQCF
cdr3_nt: TGTGCCTCCTCTCGGGGGGTGCTCTACTCCTACGAGCAGTGCTTC

d_call: .
v_call: TRBV24-1
j_call: TRBJ2-3
clone_size: .
cdr3_aa: CATSELDTQYF
cdr3_nt: TGTGCCACCAGTGAGTTGGATACGCAGTATTTT

d_call: TRBD1
v_call: TRBV7-6
j_call: TRBJ1-5
clone_size: few
cdr3_aa: CASSLTLRGQPQHF
cdr3_nt: TGTGCCAGCAGCTTAACCCTCAGGGGGCAGCCCCAGCATTTT

d_call: TRBD2
v_call: TRBV6-2/TRBV6-3
j_call: TRBJ2-2
clone_size: .
cdr3_aa: CASSKFGGTHTGELFF
cdr3_nt: TGTGCCAGCAGTAAATTCGGGGGGACTCACACCGGGGAGCTGTTTTTT

d_call: .
v_call: TRBV6-1
j_call: TRBJ2-7
clone_size: .
cdr3_aa: CASSLYSYEQYF
cdr3_nt: TGTGCCAGCAGCCTTTACTCCTACGAGCAGTACTTC

d_call: .
v_call: TRBV29-1
j_call: TRBJ1-1
clone_size: .
cdr3_aa: CSVGEPSSLNTEAFF
cdr3_nt: TGCAGCGTAGGTGAGCCCTCCTCATTGAACACTGAAGCTTTCTTT